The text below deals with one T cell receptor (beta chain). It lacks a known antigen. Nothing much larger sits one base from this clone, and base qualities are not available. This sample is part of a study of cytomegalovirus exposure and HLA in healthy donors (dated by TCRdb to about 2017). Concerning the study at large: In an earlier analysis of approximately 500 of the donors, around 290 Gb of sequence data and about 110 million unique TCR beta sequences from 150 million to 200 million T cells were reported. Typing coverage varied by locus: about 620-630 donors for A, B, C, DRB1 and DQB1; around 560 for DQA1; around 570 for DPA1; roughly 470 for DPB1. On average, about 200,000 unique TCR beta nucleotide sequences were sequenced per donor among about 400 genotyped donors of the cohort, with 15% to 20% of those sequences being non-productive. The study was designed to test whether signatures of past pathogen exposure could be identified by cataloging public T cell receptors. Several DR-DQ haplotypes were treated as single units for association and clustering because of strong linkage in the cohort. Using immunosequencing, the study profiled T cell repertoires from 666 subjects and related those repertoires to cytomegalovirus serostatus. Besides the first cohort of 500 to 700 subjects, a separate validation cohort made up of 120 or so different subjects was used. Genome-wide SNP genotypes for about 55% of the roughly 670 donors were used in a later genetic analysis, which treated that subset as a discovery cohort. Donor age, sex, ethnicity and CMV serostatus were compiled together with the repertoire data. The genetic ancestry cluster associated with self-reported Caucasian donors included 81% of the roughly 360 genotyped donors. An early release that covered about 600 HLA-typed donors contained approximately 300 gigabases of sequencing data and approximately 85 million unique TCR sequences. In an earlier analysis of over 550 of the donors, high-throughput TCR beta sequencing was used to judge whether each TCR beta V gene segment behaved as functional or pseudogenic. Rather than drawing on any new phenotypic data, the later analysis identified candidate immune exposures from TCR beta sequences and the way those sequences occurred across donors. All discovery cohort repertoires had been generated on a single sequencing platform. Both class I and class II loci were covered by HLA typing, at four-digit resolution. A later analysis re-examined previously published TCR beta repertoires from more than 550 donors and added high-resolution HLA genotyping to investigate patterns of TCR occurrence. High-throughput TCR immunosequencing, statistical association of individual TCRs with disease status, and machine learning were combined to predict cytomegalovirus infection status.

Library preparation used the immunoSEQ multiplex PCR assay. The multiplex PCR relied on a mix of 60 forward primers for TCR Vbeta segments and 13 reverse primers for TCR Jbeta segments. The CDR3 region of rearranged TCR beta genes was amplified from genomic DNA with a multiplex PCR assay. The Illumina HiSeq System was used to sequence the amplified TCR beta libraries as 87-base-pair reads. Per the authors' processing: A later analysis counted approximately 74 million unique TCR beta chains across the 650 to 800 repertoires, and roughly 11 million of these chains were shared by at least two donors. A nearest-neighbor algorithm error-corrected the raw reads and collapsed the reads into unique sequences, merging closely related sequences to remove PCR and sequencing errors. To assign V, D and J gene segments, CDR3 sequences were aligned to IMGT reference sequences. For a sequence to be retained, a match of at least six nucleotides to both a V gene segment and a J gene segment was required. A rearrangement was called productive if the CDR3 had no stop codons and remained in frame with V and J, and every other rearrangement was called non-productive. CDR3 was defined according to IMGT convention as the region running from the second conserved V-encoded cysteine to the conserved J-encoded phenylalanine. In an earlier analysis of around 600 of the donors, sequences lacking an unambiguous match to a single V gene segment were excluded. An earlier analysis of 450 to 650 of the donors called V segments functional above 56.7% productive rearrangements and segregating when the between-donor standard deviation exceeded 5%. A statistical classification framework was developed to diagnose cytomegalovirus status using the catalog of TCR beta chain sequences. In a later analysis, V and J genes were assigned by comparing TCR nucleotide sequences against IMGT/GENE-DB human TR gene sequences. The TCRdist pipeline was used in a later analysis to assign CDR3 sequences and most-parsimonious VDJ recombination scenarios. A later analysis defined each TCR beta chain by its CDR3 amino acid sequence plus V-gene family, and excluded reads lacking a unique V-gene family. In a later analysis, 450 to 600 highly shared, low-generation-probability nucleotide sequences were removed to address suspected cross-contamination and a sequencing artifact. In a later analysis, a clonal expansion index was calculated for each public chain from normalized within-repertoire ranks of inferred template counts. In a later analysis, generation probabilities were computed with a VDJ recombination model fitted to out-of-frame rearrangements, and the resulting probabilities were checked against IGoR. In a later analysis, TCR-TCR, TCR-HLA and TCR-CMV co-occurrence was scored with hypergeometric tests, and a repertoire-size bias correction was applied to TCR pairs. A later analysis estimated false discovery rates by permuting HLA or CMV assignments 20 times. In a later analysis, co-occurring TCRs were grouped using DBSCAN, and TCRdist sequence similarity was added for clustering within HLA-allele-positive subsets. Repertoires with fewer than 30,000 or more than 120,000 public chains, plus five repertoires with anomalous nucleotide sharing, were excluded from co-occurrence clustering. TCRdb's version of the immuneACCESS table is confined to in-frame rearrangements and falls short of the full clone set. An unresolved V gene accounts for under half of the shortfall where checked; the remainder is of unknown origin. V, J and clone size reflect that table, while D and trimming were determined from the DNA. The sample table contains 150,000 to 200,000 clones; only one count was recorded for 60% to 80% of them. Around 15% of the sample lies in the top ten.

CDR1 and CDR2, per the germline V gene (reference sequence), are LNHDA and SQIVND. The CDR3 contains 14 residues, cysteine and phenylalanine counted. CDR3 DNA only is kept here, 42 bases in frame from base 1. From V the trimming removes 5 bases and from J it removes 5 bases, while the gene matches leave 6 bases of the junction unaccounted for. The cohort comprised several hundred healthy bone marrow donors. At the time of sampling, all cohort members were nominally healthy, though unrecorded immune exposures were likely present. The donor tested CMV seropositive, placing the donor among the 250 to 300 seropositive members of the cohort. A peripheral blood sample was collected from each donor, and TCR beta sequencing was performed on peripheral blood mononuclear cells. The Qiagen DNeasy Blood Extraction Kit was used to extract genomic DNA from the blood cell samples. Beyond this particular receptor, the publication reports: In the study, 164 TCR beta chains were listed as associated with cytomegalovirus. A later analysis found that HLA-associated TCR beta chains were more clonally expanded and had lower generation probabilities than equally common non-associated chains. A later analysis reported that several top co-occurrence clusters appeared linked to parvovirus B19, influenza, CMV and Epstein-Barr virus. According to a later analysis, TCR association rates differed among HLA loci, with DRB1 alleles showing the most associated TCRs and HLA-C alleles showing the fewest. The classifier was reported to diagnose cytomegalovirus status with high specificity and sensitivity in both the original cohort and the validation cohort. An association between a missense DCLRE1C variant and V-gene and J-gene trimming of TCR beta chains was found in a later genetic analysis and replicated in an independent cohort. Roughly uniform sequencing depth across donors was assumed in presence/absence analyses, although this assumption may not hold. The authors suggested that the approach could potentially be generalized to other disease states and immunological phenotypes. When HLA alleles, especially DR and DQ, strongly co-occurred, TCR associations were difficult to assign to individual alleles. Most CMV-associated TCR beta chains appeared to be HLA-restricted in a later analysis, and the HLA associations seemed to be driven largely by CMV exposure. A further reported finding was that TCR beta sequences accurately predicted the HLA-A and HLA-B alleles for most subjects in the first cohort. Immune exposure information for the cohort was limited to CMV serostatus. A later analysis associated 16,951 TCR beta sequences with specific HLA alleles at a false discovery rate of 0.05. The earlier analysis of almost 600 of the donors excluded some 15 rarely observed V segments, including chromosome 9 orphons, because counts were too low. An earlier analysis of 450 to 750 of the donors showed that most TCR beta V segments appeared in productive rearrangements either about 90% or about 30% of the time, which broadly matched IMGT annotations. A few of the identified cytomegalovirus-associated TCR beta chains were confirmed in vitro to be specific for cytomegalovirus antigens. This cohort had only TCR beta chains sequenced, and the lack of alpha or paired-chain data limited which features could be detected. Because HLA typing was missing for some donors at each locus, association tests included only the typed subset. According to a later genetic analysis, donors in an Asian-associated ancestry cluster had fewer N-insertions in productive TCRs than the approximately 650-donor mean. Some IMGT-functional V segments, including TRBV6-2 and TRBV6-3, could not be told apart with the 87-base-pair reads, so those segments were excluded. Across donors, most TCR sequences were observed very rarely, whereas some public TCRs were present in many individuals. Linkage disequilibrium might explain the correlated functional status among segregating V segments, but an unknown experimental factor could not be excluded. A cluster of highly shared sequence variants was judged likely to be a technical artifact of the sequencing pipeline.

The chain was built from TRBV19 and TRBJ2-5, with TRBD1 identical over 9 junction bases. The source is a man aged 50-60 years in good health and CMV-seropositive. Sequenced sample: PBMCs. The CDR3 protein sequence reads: CASSRDRALETQYF. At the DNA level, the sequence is TGTGCCAGTAGTCGGGACAGGGCGTTGGAGACCCAGTACTTC. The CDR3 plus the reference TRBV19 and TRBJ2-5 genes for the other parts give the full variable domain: DGGITQSPKYLFRKEGQNVTLSCEQNLNHDAMYWYRQDPGQGLRLIYYSQIVNDFQKGDIAEGYSVSREKKESFPLTVTSAQKNPTAFYLCASSRDRALETQYFGPGTRLLVL.